What follows is one T cell receptor beta chain and its context. Its antigen is unknown. Germline CDR1 reads MDHEN; CDR2 reads SYDVKM. V was trimmed by 5 bases and J by 4 bases, leaving 15 bases between them. The CDR3 totals 15 residues. This entry comes from a study of cytomegalovirus exposure and HLA in healthy donors. Study-level background: Researchers previously reported finding more than 100 million unique TCR beta sequences from about 179 million T cells. The study, taken as a whole, reports: Looking again later, the authors saw that most CMV-associated TCR beta chains seemed HLA-restricted.

60 Vbeta and 13 Jbeta primers were used in PCR. The data were produced by immunoSEQ multiplex PCR, yet TCRdb's version contains in-frame clones alone and is incomplete. The table includes nearly 95,000 clones, approximately 7.7% detected once. Input material: PBMCs. The chain recombines TRBV28 with TRBJ1-5; tentative D call: TRBD1 (6 bases). The clonotype was recovered from a middle-aged man in good health and CMV-seronegative. CDR3 sequence: CASSDVTGPNQPQHF. The CDR3 nucleotides read TGTGCCAGCAGTGACGTGACAGGACCGAATCAGCCCCAGCATTTT.